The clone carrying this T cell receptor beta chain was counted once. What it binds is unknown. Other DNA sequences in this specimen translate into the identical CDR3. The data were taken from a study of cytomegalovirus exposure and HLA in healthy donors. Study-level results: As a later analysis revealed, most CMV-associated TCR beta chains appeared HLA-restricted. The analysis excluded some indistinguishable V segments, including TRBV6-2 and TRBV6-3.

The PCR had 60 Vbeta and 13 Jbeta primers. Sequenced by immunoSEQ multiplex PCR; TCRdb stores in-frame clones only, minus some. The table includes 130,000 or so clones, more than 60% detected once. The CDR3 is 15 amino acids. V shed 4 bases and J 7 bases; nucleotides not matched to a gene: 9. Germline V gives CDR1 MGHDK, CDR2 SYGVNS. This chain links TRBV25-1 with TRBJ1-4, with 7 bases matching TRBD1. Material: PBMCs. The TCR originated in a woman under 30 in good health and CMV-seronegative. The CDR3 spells CASSGYRGGGEKLFF. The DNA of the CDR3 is TGTGCCAGCAGTGGGTACAGGGGAGGCGGTGAAAAACTGTTTTTT.